These 27 T cell receptor beta chains came from one sample sequenced in a study of T cell changes during pregnancy in multiple sclerosis. Libraries were prepared by immunoSEQ multiplex PCR; TCRdb keeps only in-frame clonotypes and omits some of them. Here the sample spans 65,000 to 85,000 clones, 80% to 95% being singletons. The sequencing used CD4+ T cells from peripheral blood mononuclear cells, collected after pregnancy. These receptors all come from a female donor with multiple sclerosis, enrolled in a pregnancy study.

The chain employs TRBV9 and TRBJ2-5; the match to TRBD1 covers 8 bases. Germline V CDR1 and CDR2: SGDLS, YYNGEE. The J segment lost 5 bases and the V segment lost 3 bases, leaving 9 bases of the junction unmatched. This CDR3 is built from 15 residues. The CDR3 spells CASSGRTGQLETQYF. In DNA form, the CDR3 reads TGTGCCAGCAGCGGGCGGACAGGGCAGTTGGAGACCCAGTACTTC.

Only one count was recorded for this clone. The chain is built from TRBV21-1 and TRBJ2-3; TRBD2 is the table's D call, not checked against the DNA. TRBV21-1 is an annotated pseudogene. The CDR3 runs 16 residues. CDR3 nucleotide sequence: TGTGCCAGCAGCAAAGCGCTAGGGCTAGCAGCGGATACGCAGTATTTT. As protein: CASSKALGLAADTQYF.

This clone appeared a few times. The chain couples TRBV2 to TRBJ2-3, with 7 bases that match TRBD2. The CDR3 has 15 residues. Looked up from germline, CDR1 is SNHLY and CDR2 is FYNNEI. V gave up 6 bases and J gave up 0 bases; unmatched junction bases: 6. The CDR3 sequence: CASSDGGTSTDTQYF. In DNA form, the CDR3 reads TGTGCCAGCAGCGACGGGGGGACTAGCACAGATACGCAGTATTTT.

CDR3 residues: CASRGGNQPQHF. For the CDR3, the DNA is TGTGCCAGTAGGGGCGGGAATCAGCCCCAGCATTTT. V is TRBV19 and J is TRBJ1-5; D unresolved. Trimming pared 6 bases from V and 4 bases from J, leaving 7 bases between. The CDR3 has 12 residues. From germline, CDR1 is LNHDA and CDR2 SQIVND (reference sequence). Supplemented by reference TRBV19 and TRBJ1-5, the full variable domain reads DGGITQSPKYLFRKEGQNVTLSCEQNLNHDAMYWYRQDPGQGLRLIYYSQIVNDFQKGDIAEGYSVSREKKESFPLTVTSAQKNPTAFYLCASRGGNQPQHFGDGTRLSIL.

The chain is built from TRBV28 and TRBJ1-1, with D maybe TRBD1 (6 bases). V lost 2 bases, J lost 10 bases, and 14 bases lay in between. There are 13 residues in the CDR3. CDR1 and CDR2 (germline): MDHEN, SYDVKM. CDR3 in amino acids: CASSLPRTRGAFF. CDR3 nucleotides: TGTGCCAGCAGTTTACCACGGACCAGGGGAGCTTTCTTT. Combining the CDR3 with reference TRBV28 and TRBJ1-1 gives the whole variable domain DVKVTQSSRYLVKRTGEKVFLECVQDMDHENMFWYRQDPGLGLRLIYFSYDVKMKEKGDIPEGYSVSREKKERFSLILESASTNQTSMYLCASSLPRTRGAFFGQGTRLTVV.

This sequence joins TRBV5-1 and TRBJ2-7, with D maybe TRBD2 (6 bases). Germline CDR1 and CDR2: SGHRS and YFSETQ. The CDR3 loop spans 13 amino acids. Trimming cost V 2 bases and J 3 bases, with 9 bases left between them. The CDR3 here is CASSLGEDYEQYF. The CDR3 DNA sequence: TGCGCCAGCAGCTTAGGGGAGGACTACGAGCAGTACTTC.

This chain connects TRBV6-9 to TRBJ1-2; weak D call: TRBD1 (6 bases). The germline gives CDR1 MNHGY, CDR2 SVAAGI. The germline V and J ends were trimmed by 4 bases and 0 bases, with 12 bases remaining between them. The CDR3 consists of 15 residues. In nucleotides, the CDR3 is TGTGCCAGCAGTTTGACAGGCCTAGCTAACTATGGCTACACCTTC. Its translation is CASSLTGLANYGYTF.

The chain recombines TRBV2 with TRBJ1-4; TRBD1 might be the D (5 bases). V lost 7 bases and J 5 bases, leaving 11 bases between the germline ends. The V gene's germline CDR1 is SNHLY and CDR2 FYNNEI. The CDR3 runs 13 residues. The CDR3 DNA sequence: TGTGCCAGCATCTTTGACAGAAATGAAAAACTGTTTTTT. Amino acids: CASIFDRNEKLFF. The full variable domain, rest sourced from reference TRBV2 and TRBJ1-4, is EPEVTQTPSHQVTQMGQEVILRCVPISNHLYFYWYRQILGQKVEFLVSFYNNEISEKSEIFDDQFSVERPDGSNFTLKIRSTKLEDSAMYFCASIFDRNEKLFFGSGTQLSVL.

The rearrangement joins TRBV7-3 to TRBJ1-1, with D perhaps TRBD1 (6 bases). Trimming pared 5 bases from V and 9 bases from J, leaving 16 bases between. The CDR3 has 13 residues. Germline values: CDR1 SGHTA, CDR2 FQGTGA. The CDR3: CASSREGGNQAFF. The CDR3 DNA sequence: TGTGCCAGCAGCCGCGAGGGGGGGAATCAAGCTTTCTTT.

The chain joins TRBV2 to TRBJ2-7, with 10 bases aligning to TRBD2. Germline V gene lookup returns CDR1 SNHLY and CDR2 FYNNEI. The CDR3 runs to 13 residues. V was clipped by 8 bases and J by 5 bases; unmatched bases: 6. Here the CDR3 reads CASEREGPNEQYF. CDR3 DNA sequence: TGTGCCAGCGAGCGGGAGGGCCCAAACGAGCAGTACTTC.

V usage is TRBV5-4 and J usage is TRBJ1-2, with D uncertain. Trimming cost V 5 bases and J 8 bases, with 16 bases left between them. There are 13 residues in the CDR3. From germline, CDR1 is SGHNT and CDR2 YYREEE (reference sequence). As DNA, the CDR3 is TGTGCCAGCAGGCCTAGCGGGGAGCGGGGCTACACCTTC. Translating it yields CASRPSGERGYTF. The full variable domain, with the rest looked up from reference TRBV5-4 and TRBJ1-2, is ETGVTQSPTHLIKTRGQQVTLRCSSQSGHNTVSWYQQALGQGPQFIFQYYREEENGRGNFPPRFSGLQFPNYSSELNVNALELDDSALYLCASRPSGERGYTFGSGTRLTVV.

The chain is built from TRBV9 and TRBJ1-3; no clear D. This CDR3 has 13 residues. The V and J ends lost 5 bases and 3 bases respectively, with 9 bases between them. Per germline, CDR1 SGDLS and CDR2 YYNGEE. CDR3 residues: CASSPTFGNTIYF. DNA for the CDR3: TGTGCCAGCAGTCCGACATTTGGAAACACCATATATTTT.

This clone was observed a single time. V and J are TRBV29-1 and TRBJ1-1; D is possibly TRBD1 (5 bases). Germline CDR1 is SQVTM and CDR2 is ANQGSEA. CDR3 length: 13 residues. Trimming removed 7 bases from V and 1 base from J, with 13 bases in between. The CDR3 bases are TGCAGCGCTGCCAGGGCTACGAACACTGAAGCTTTCTTT. It encodes CSAARATNTEAFF.

V gene TRBV10-3 combines with J gene TRBJ2-5; 7 positions match TRBD1. The CDR3 runs to 12 residues. CDR1 is ENHRY and CDR2 is SYGVKD in the germline V gene. V was pared by 9 bases and J by 1 base, with 2 bases of the junction left unmatched. The CDR3 sequence is CAIAGGQETQYF. In DNA, the CDR3 is TGTGCCATTGCAGGGGGCCAAGAGACCCAGTACTTC.

This chain connects TRBV2 to TRBJ2-1; 7 nucleotides match TRBD1. The CDR3 covers 14 residues. In germline, CDR1 is SNHLY, CDR2 FYNNEI. Trimming removed 6 bases from V and 8 bases from J; junction bases left unmatched: 10. DNA of the CDR3: TGTGCCAGCAGCCTTGATTGGACAGGCGATGAGCAGTTCTTC. Encoded protein: CASSLDWTGDEQFF.

The chain recombines TRBV7-2 with TRBJ2-7, with 8 bases lining up with TRBD2. V lost 5 bases, J lost 3 bases, and 12 bases stayed unmatched. Germline lookup yields CDR1 SGHTA and CDR2 FQGNSA. The CDR3 sequence is 16 residues long. The CDR3, as DNA: TGTGCCAGCAGCCCAGGGCCCGGGAGGGCAAACTACGAGCAGTACTTC. Translated: CASSPGPGRANYEQYF.

This clone was seen only a few times. The chain couples TRBV30 to TRBJ1-2, with D tentatively TRBD1 (5 bases). With 4 bases removed from V and 8 bases from J, the gap between germline ends came to 11 bases. The CDR3 totals 11 residues. Germline V lookup: CDR1 GTSNPN, CDR2 SVGIG (reference sequence). CDR3 region: CAWKRTWGYTF. CDR3 sequence (DNA): TGTGCCTGGAAACGGACATGGGGCTACACCTTC.

The CDR3 here is CAWSVGPGGYTF. The CDR3 DNA is TGTGCCTGGAGCGTCGGACCAGGGGGCTACACCTTC. This sequence joins TRBV30 and TRBJ1-2; perhaps TRBD1 as D (5 bases). Germline CDR1 reads GTSNPN; CDR2 reads SVGIG (reference sequence). CDR3 length equals 12 residues. The V end was cut by 3 bases, the J end by 8 bases, with 13 bases between. Variable domain in full (rest from reference TRBV30 and TRBJ1-2): SQTIHQWPATLVQPVGSPLSLECTVEGTSNPNLYWYRQAAGRGLQLLFYSVGIGQISSEVPQNLSASRPQDRQFILSSKKLLLSDSGFYLCAWSVGPGGYTFGSGTRLTVV.

The CDR3 protein is CASGAGDEKLFF. The CDR3 DNA reads TGTGCCAGCGGGGCAGGGGATGAAAAACTGTTTTTT. This rearrangement joins TRBV7-9 to TRBJ1-4; TRBD1 is a possible D gene (6 bases). Trimming removed 8 bases from V and 6 bases from J, with 10 bases in between. CDR1 is SEHNR, CDR2 FQNEAQ, per germline (reference sequence). CDR3 length: 12 residues.

V is TRBV7-8 and J is TRBJ1-4, with D unclear. This CDR3 has 14 amino acids. Trimming shortened V by 5 bases and J by 4 bases, and 11 bases separated the two germline ends. Germline assignment: CDR1 SGHVS and CDR2 FQNEAQ. The CDR3 DNA sequence: TGTGCCAGCAGCGCGGCAGAACGTAATGAAAAACTGTTTTTT. Residues: CASSAAERNEKLFF.

J is TRBJ2-7 and V is TRBV7-9, with TRBD2 identical over 11 bases. CDR1 is SEHNR and CDR2 is FQNEAQ in the germline V gene (reference sequence). After removal of 5 bases from V and 0 bases from J, the junction contained 3 bases not matched to a gene. The CDR3 sequence is 15 residues long. The CDR3 loop reads CASSRSGGASYEQYF. In DNA form, the CDR3 reads TGTGCCAGCAGCCGTAGCGGGGGGGCCTCCTACGAGCAGTACTTC.

The rearrangement links TRBV4-1 to TRBJ1-2; tentative D call: TRBD1 (6 bases). V was pared by 0 bases and J by 3 bases, with 8 bases between. CDR3 length: 14 residues. The germline V gene encodes CDR1 MGHRA and CDR2 YSYEKL. The DNA of the CDR3 is TGCGCCAGCAGCCAAGAAGGGACATACTATGGCTACACCTTC. This gives the protein CASSQEGTYYGYTF.

The rearrangement joins TRBV5-1 to TRBJ2-2; 7 bases fit TRBD2. The CDR3 has 14 amino acids. Germline V gene lookup returns CDR1 SGHRS and CDR2 YFSETQ. With 4 bases clipped from V and 1 base from J, the junction kept 1 base outside the gene matches. For the CDR3, the DNA is TGCGCCAGCAGCCCTAGCGGGAACACCGGGGAGCTGTTTTTT. Translation: CASSPSGNTGELFF.

J is TRBJ1-2 and V is TRBV5-1; 8 positions match TRBD1. J gave up 5 bases and V 4 bases, and 4 bases lay outside the gene matches. The germline CDR1 and CDR2 sequences are SGHRS and YFSETQ. CDR3 length equals 13 residues. DNA for the CDR3: TGCGCCAGCAGCCGAGGACAGGGTTATGGCTACACCTTC. Encoded protein: CASSRGQGYGYTF.

The chain links TRBV5-5 to TRBJ2-1, with 7 bases identical to TRBD1. The CDR3 is 15 residues long. Germline V CDR1 and CDR2: SGHKS, YYEKEE (reference sequence). J gave up 3 bases and V 4 bases, and 7 bases lay outside the gene matches. The CDR3, as DNA: TGTGCCAGCAGCGGCCGGGACAGAAGCTACAATGAGCAGTTCTTC. Amino acid sequence: CASSGRDRSYNEQFF.

This clone has only one observation. The junction differs from germline at one of its ends, possibly a read error. This sequence joins TRBV27 and TRBJ1-2; 9 positions match TRBD1. CDR3 length: 14 residues. Germline V CDR1 and CDR2: MNHEY, SMNVEV (reference sequence). The CDR3 reads CVSSLSRDRASYTF. The CDR3 DNA reads as TGTGTCAGCAGTTTATCCCGGGACAGGGCTAGCTACACCTTC.

This sequence joins TRBV5-4 and TRBJ1-1, with D tentatively TRBD1 (6 bases). Germline V lookup: CDR1 SGHNT, CDR2 YYREEE (reference sequence). CDR3 length equals 17 residues. The V end lost 3 bases, the J end lost 1 base, and 19 bases lay between the germline ends. The CDR3 bases are TGTGCCAGCAGCTGGAACAACAGGGTTGGGCGGAACACTGAAGCTTTCTTT. This translates into CASSWNNRVGRNTEAFF. Complete variable domain (other parts from reference TRBV5-4 and TRBJ1-1): ETGVTQSPTHLIKTRGQQVTLRCSSQSGHNTVSWYQQALGQGPQFIFQYYREEENGRGNFPPRFSGLQFPNYSSELNVNALELDDSALYLCASSWNNRVGRNTEAFFGQGTRLTVV.